This T cell receptor (beta chain) was identified during a study of identical twins. cDNA molecules carried unique molecular identifiers, and template switching added a universal primer site. TCRdb itself ran the 5' RACE reads through MiXCR, one entry per CDR3 protein. In the table there are some 330,000 distinct CDR3 sequences, roughly 9% of which are singletons. Notes on the study in general: Modeled out-of-frame TCR alpha sharing in monozygotic twins fell below observed levels. Zero-insertion analyses might be partly confounded by invariant T cells like MAIT and iNKT.

As concerns this clonotype: What it binds is unknown.

The germline V gene encodes CDR1 MGHRA and CDR2 YSYEKL. The V and J ends lost 6 bases and 7 bases respectively, with 19 bases between them. The CDR3 is 15 residues long. The TCR was taken from a woman between 45 and 65 years old in good health. V and J are TRBV4-1 and TRBJ2-4; D remains ambiguous. The sample consisted of naive T cells sorted from blood. CDR3 nucleotide sequence: TGCGCCAGCAGACCAGTTAAGGGCCGAAAGAACATTCAGTACTTC. Amino acids: CASRPVKGRKNIQYF.